This record covers a single T cell receptor beta chain. The CDR3 has 17 amino acids. V was pared by 1 base and J by 3 bases, with 7 bases of the junction left unmatched. Germline CDR1 reads MGHRA; CDR2 reads YSYEKL. The sample originates from a study of blood T cell repertoires in COVID-19. The data were produced by immunoSEQ multiplex PCR, yet TCRdb's version contains in-frame clones alone and is incomplete. The table lists about 120,000 clones, approximately 80% of them singletons, with roughly 7.9% in the top ten. The sample consisted of peripheral blood. The chain links TRBV4-1 to TRBJ2-3; 10 bases map to TRBD1. This TCR was sampled from a human donor in a cohort sampled during active COVID-19. Here the CDR3 reads CASSQGLGQGVTDTQYF. The CDR3 DNA reads TGCGCCAGCAGCCAAGGGCTTGGACAGGGGGTAACAGATACGCAGTATTTT.